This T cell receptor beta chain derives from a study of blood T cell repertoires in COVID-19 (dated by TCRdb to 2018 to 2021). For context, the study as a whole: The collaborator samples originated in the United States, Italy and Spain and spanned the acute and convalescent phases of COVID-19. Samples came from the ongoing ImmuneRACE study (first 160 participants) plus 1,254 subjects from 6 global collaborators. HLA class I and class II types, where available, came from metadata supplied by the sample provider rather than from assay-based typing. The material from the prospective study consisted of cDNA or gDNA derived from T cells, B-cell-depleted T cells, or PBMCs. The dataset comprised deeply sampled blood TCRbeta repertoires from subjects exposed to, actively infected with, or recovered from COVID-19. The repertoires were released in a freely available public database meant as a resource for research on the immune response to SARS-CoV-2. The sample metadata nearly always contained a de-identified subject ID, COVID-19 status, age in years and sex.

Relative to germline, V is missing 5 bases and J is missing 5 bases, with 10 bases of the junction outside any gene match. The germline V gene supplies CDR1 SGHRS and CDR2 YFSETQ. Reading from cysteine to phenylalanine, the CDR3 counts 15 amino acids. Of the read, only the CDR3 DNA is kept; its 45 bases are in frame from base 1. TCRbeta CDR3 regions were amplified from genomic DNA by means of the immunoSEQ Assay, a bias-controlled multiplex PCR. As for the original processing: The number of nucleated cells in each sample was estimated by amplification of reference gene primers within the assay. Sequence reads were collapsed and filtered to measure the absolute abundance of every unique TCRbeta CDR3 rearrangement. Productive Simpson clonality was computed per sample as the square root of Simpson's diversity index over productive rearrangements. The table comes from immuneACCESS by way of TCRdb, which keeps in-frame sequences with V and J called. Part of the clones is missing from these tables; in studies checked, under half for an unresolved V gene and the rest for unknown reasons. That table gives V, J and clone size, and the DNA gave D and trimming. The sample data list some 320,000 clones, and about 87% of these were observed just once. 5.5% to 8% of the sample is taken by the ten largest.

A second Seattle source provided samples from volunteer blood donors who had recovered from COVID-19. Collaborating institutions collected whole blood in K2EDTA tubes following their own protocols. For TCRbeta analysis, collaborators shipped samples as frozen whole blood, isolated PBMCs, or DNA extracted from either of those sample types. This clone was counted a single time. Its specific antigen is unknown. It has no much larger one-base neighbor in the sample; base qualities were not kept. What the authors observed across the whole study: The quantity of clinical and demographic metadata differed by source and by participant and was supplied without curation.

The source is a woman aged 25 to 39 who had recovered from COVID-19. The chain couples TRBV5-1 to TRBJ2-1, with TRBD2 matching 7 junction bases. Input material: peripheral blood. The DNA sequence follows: TGCGCCAGCAGTCCTGGCGGGGGACCACACAATGAGCAGTTCTTC. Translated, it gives CASSPGGGPHNEQFF.